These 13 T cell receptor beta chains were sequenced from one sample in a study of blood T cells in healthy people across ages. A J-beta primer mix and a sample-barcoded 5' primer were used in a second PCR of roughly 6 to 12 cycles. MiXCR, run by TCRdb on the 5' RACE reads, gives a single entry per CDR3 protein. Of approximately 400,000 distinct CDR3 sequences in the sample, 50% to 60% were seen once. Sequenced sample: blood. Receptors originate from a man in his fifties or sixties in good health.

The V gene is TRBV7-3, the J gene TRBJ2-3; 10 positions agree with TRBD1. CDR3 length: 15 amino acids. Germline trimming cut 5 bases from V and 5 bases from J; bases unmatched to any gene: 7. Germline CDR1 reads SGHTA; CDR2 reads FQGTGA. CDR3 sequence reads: CASSRQGALGDTQYF. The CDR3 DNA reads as TGTGCCAGCAGCAGACAGGGGGCGTTGGGAGATACGCAGTATTTT.

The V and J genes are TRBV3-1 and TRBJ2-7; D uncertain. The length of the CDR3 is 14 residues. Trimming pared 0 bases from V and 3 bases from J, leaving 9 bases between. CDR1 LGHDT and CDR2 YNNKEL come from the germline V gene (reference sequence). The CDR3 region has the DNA TGTGCCAGCAGCCAAGATTGGGCAGGCTACGAGCAGTACTTC. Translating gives CASSQDWAGYEQYF.

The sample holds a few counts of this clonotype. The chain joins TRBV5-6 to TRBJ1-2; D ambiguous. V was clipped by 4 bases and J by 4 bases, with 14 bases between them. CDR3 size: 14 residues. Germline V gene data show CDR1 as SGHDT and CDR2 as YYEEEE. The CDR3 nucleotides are TGTGCCAGCAGCCCTTCAAACCTCGGCTATGGCTACACCTTC. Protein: CASSPSNLGYGYTF.

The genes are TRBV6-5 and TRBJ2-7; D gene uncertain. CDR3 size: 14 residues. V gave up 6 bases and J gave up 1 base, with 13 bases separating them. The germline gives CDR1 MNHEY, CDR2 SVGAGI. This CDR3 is CASSPVAPSYEQYF. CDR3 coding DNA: TGTGCCAGCAGCCCCGTTGCACCTTCCTACGAGCAGTACTTC.

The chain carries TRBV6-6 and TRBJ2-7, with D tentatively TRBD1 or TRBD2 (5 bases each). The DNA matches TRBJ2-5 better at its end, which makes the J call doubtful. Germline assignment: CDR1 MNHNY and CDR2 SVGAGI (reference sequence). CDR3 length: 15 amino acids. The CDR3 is CASSTSWGMWETQYF. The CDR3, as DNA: TGTGCCAGCAGTACCTCGTGGGGGATGTGGGAGACCCAGTACTTC.

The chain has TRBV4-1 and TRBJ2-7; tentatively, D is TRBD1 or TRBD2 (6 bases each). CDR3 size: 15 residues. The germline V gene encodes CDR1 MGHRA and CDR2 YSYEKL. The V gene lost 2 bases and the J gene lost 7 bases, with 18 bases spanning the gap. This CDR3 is CASSQHTGTYNEQYF. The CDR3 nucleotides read TGCGCCAGCAGCCAACACACAGGGACTTACAATGAGCAGTACTTC.

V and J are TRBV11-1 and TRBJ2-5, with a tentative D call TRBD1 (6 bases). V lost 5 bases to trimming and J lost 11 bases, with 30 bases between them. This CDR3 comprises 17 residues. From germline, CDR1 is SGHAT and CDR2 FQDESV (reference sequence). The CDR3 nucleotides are TGTGCCAGCAGCCGCCGCGGACAGCCCAGCTCCTACAATGAGCAGTACTTC. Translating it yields CASSRRGQPSSYNEQYF.

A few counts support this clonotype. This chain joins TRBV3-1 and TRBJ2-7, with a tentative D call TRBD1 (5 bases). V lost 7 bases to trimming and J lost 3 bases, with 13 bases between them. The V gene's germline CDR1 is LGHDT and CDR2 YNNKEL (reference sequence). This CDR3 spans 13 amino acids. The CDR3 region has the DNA TGTGCCAGCAAGGACCTAAGGGGCTACGAGCAGTACTTC. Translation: CASKDLRGYEQYF.

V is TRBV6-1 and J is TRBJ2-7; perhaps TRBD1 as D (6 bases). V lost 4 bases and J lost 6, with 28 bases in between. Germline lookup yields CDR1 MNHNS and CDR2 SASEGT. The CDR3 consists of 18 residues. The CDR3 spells CASSATKMSRGRKGEQYF. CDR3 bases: TGTGCCAGCAGTGCTACTAAGATGAGCAGGGGTAGGAAAGGCGAGCAGTACTTC.

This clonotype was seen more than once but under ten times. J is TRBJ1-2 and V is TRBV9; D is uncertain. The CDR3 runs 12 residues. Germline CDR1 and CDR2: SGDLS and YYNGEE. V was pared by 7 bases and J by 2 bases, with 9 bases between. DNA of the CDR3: TGTGCCAGCGGAAGGTCCAACTATGGCTACACCTTC. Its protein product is CASGRSNYGYTF.

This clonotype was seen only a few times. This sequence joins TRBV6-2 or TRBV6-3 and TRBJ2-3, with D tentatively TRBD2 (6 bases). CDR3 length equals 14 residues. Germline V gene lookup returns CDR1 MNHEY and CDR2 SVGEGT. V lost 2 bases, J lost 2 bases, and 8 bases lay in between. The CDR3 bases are TGTGCCAGCAGTTACGGAGGGAACACAGATACGCAGTATTTT. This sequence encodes CASSYGGNTDTQYF.

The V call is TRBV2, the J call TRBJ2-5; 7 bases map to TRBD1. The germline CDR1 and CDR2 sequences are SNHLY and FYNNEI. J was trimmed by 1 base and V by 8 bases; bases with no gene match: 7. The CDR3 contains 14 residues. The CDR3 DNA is TGTGCCAGCCACAGGGGACAGAGCCAAGAGACCCAGTACTTC. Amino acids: CASHRGQSQETQYF. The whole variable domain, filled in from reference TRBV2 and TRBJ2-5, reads EPEVTQTPSHQVTQMGQEVILRCVPISNHLYFYWYRQILGQKVEFLVSFYNNEISEKSEIFDDQFSVERPDGSNFTLKIRSTKLEDSAMYFCASHRGQSQETQYFGPGTRLLVL.

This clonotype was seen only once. CDR3 DNA: TGTGCCAGCAGCTTTTCCGAGGGGGTTTACGAGCAGTACTTC. It encodes CASSFSEGVYEQYF. The V gene is TRBV11-2, the J gene TRBJ2-7; TRBD1 might be the D (6 bases). Germline V gives CDR1 SGHAT, CDR2 FQNNGV. The CDR3 covers 14 residues. V was clipped by 3 bases and J by 4 bases, with 13 bases between them.